A selection of T cell receptor beta chains follows, all from one sample in a study of blood T cells in healthy people across ages. Using its own MiXCR run on the 5' RACE reads, TCRdb lists one record per CDR3 protein. The top ten hold under 20% of the sample, which has about 1 million distinct CDR3 sequences, 45% seen once. Sequencing input: blood. These receptors were obtained from a woman aged 60-75 years in good health. The CDR3 runs from the conserved cysteine through the conserved F or W. A D gene is named only where the DNA matches it firmly. Clone size appears in some rows only: once, few, many, or a class for an expanded clone.

j_gene: TRBJ2-7
abundance: -
d_gene: TRBD1
v_gene: TRBV7-9
CDR3nt: TGTGCCAGCAGCTTACGGGGACAGGGCTACTACGAGCAGTACTTC
CDR3aa: CASSLRGQGYYEQYF

j_gene: TRBJ2-3
abundance: -
d_gene: TRBD2
v_gene: TRBV3-1
CDR3nt: TGTGCCAGCAGCTCCCGACAGGTTGTAGCGGGAATGGCAGATACGCAGTATTTT
CDR3aa: CASSSRQVVAGMADTQYF

j_gene: TRBJ2-1
abundance: -
d_gene: -
v_gene: TRBV27
CDR3nt: TGTGCCAGCAGTGTCCCGGGAGATGAGGAGCAGTTCTTC
CDR3aa: CASSVPGDEEQFF

j_gene: TRBJ2-2
abundance: -
d_gene: -
v_gene: TRBV7-3
CDR3nt: TGTGCCAGCAGCGCATCCAGGGTTGCCGGGGAGCTGTTTTTT
CDR3aa: CASSASRVAGELFF

j_gene: TRBJ2-7
abundance: -
d_gene: -
v_gene: TRBV29-1
CDR3nt: TGCAGCGTTGGTCGGGGAAGCGATTACAATGAGCAGTACTTC
CDR3aa: CSVGRGSDYNEQYF

j_gene: TRBJ2-7
abundance: few
d_gene: -
v_gene: TRBV21-1
CDR3nt: TGTGCCAGCAGCAAAACCATGTATAGCGGGAGAGAGGACGAGCAGTACTTC
CDR3aa: CASSKTMYSGREDEQYF

j_gene: TRBJ1-5
abundance: -
d_gene: TRBD1
v_gene: TRBV27
CDR3nt: TGTGCCAGCAGTTCGACAGGGGAGGGACAGCCCCAGCATTTT
CDR3aa: CASSSTGEGQPQHF

j_gene: TRBJ1-1
abundance: -
d_gene: -
v_gene: TRBV29-1
CDR3nt: TGCAGCGTTGGACATATGAACACTGAAGCTTTCTTT
CDR3aa: CSVGHMNTEAFF

j_gene: TRBJ2-1
abundance: -
d_gene: -
v_gene: TRBV15
CDR3nt: TGTGCCACCAGCAGACTTCGAGTCAATGAGCAGTTCTTC
CDR3aa: CATSRLRVNEQFF

j_gene: TRBJ2-2
abundance: -
d_gene: TRBD2
v_gene: TRBV28
CDR3nt: TGTGCCAGCAGCCAGACTAGCGTCGGGGAGCTGTTTTTT
CDR3aa: CASSQTSVGELFF

j_gene: TRBJ2-7
abundance: -
d_gene: -
v_gene: TRBV6-6
CDR3nt: TGTGCCAGCAGGATCCACCACCGCTACGAGCAGTACTTC
CDR3aa: CASRIHHRYEQYF

j_gene: TRBJ2-1
abundance: few
d_gene: TRBD2
v_gene: TRBV27
CDR3nt: TGTGCCAGCAGCAAACTAGCGGGAGGGCCGGGCTACAATGAGCAGTTCTTC
CDR3aa: CASSKLAGGPGYNEQFF

j_gene: TRBJ2-5
abundance: once
d_gene: -
v_gene: TRBV20-1
CDR3nt: TGCAGTGCTAGAGACGGACTGTACAATGAGCAGTACTTC
CDR3aa: CSARDGLYNEQYF

j_gene: TRBJ2-3
abundance: -
d_gene: -
v_gene: TRBV6-6
CDR3nt: TGTGCCACCAGCAATGTGGGCAACACAGATACGCAGTATTTT
CDR3aa: CATSNVGNTDTQYF

j_gene: TRBJ2-5
abundance: few
d_gene: -
v_gene: TRBV7-9
CDR3nt: TGTGCCAGCAGCCCGTTTCCAGGAGAGACCCAGTACTTC
CDR3aa: CASSPFPGETQYF

j_gene: TRBJ2-3
abundance: -
d_gene: -
v_gene: TRBV6-2/TRBV6-3
CDR3nt: TGTGCCAGCAGTTACACTGCGACGGGGGCGACCTCACCGAGCACAGATACGCAGTATTTT
CDR3aa: CASSYTATGATSPSTDTQYF

j_gene: TRBJ2-4
abundance: -
d_gene: TRBD2
v_gene: TRBV7-2
CDR3nt: TGTGCCGGCAGCTTAGCGGGGGACCTTGGAAACATTCAGTACTTC
CDR3aa: CAGSLAGDLGNIQYF

j_gene: TRBJ2-3
abundance: -
d_gene: -
v_gene: TRBV20-1
CDR3nt: TGCAGTGCTAGGGGCACGGATACGCAGTATTTT
CDR3aa: CSARGTDTQYF

j_gene: TRBJ2-3
abundance: -
d_gene: TRBD1
v_gene: TRBV11-1
CDR3nt: TGTGCCAGCAGCTCAGAAGGGGGCGCCCCAGATACGCAGTATTTT
CDR3aa: CASSSEGGAPDTQYF

j_gene: TRBJ2-7
abundance: many
d_gene: TRBD2
v_gene: TRBV20-1
CDR3nt: TGCAGTGCTCGACCGGGACTAGGCCACGAGCAGTACTTC
CDR3aa: CSARPGLGHEQYF

j_gene: TRBJ2-1
abundance: -
d_gene: -
v_gene: TRBV28
CDR3nt: TGTGCCAGCAGTTTTAGTGGGAGAGGGAGCGATGAGCAGTTCTTC
CDR3aa: CASSFSGRGSDEQFF

j_gene: TRBJ2-5
abundance: few
d_gene: TRBD1
v_gene: TRBV6-5
CDR3nt: TGTGCCAGCGGGACAGCCTCACCCCAAGAGACCCAGTACTTC
CDR3aa: CASGTASPQETQYF

j_gene: TRBJ2-1
abundance: few
d_gene: -
v_gene: TRBV15
CDR3nt: TGTGCCACCAGCAAACGGGACACCTACAATGAGCAGTTCTTC
CDR3aa: CATSKRDTYNEQFF

j_gene: TRBJ2-1
abundance: many
d_gene: TRBD2
v_gene: TRBV12-3/TRBV12-4
CDR3nt: TGTGCCAGCAGTCCCCACCCCATAGCGGGAGAAAGAGATGAGCAGTTCTTC
CDR3aa: CASSPHPIAGERDEQFF

j_gene: TRBJ2-7
abundance: many
d_gene: -
v_gene: TRBV27
CDR3nt: TGTGCCAGCAGTTCGCGACTCGGCGAGCAGTACTTC
CDR3aa: CASSSRLGEQYF

j_gene: TRBJ2-3
abundance: -
d_gene: -
v_gene: TRBV15
CDR3nt: TGTGCCACCAGCAGAGATCACACAGATACGCAGTATTTT
CDR3aa: CATSRDHTDTQYF

j_gene: TRBJ1-2
abundance: -
d_gene: TRBD1
v_gene: TRBV18
CDR3nt: TGTGCCAGCTCCCCCCAGGGGACAGGGGGTGTCCAGACCTATGGCTACACCTTC
CDR3aa: CASSPQGTGGVQTYGYTF

j_gene: TRBJ2-7
abundance: -
d_gene: -
v_gene: TRBV6-2/TRBV6-3
CDR3nt: TGTGCCAGCACTGTTTGGGGATACGAGCAGTACTTC
CDR3aa: CASTVWGYEQYF

j_gene: TRBJ2-7
abundance: many
d_gene: TRBD1
v_gene: TRBV4-1
CDR3nt: TGCGCCAGCAGCCAAGAACCCTCGACAGGGGACGAGCAGTACTTC
CDR3aa: CASSQEPSTGDEQYF

j_gene: TRBJ2-5
abundance: -
d_gene: -
v_gene: TRBV20-1
CDR3nt: TGCAGTGCTAGTATATCGGCCGGGACCCAGTACTTC
CDR3aa: CSASISAGTQYF

j_gene: TRBJ2-1
abundance: -
d_gene: -
v_gene: TRBV20-1
CDR3nt: TGCAGTGCTATGGCAACCTTAACCTACAATGAGCAGTTCTTC
CDR3aa: CSAMATLTYNEQFF

j_gene: TRBJ1-1
abundance: -
d_gene: -
v_gene: TRBV16
CDR3nt: TGTGCCAGCAGCCACCTAATGAGTGACGGTGAAGCTTTCTTT
CDR3aa: CASSHLMSDGEAFF

j_gene: TRBJ2-5
abundance: -
d_gene: -
v_gene: TRBV20-1
CDR3nt: TGCAGTGCTTCCCCAACTAGGCGGCAGACCCAGTACTTC
CDR3aa: CSASPTRRQTQYF

j_gene: TRBJ2-3
abundance: few
d_gene: -
v_gene: TRBV27
CDR3nt: TGTGCCAGCAGTTTAACGAGCGGTGGGGCCACAGATACGCAGTATTTT
CDR3aa: CASSLTSGGATDTQYF

j_gene: TRBJ2-1
abundance: -
d_gene: TRBD2
v_gene: TRBV10-1
CDR3nt: TGCGCCAGCACCCCGGGACTAGCGGGAGATGAGCAGTTCTTC
CDR3aa: CASTPGLAGDEQFF

j_gene: TRBJ2-7
abundance: -
d_gene: TRBD1
v_gene: TRBV29-1
CDR3nt: TGCAGCGTTAGAAGGGGGCCCTACTCCTACGAGCAGTACTTC
CDR3aa: CSVRRGPYSYEQYF